This T cell receptor beta chain was captured by sequencing in a study of cytomegalovirus exposure and HLA in healthy donors. Study details: An earlier analysis found under 130 million unique TCR beta sequences from roughly 170 million T cells. Study observations and caveats: TCR beta V- and J-gene trimming was later associated with a missense DCLRE1C variant.

PCR employed 60 Vbeta and 13 Jbeta primers. Libraries were prepared by immunoSEQ multiplex PCR; TCRdb keeps only in-frame clonotypes and omits some of them. The sample includes roughly 69,000 clones, about 75% of them seen just once. Germline V gene sequence: CDR1 SGHDT, CDR2 YYEEEE. V gave up 1 base and J gave up 4 bases, with 8 bases separating them. The CDR3 runs to 13 residues. In the case of this clone: The antigen is undetermined.

The clonotype was recovered from a man aged 18 to 30 in good health and CMV-seronegative. The chain combines TRBV5-6 with TRBJ1-2; maybe TRBD1 (5 bases). The sequenced sample consisted of PBMCs. The CDR3 reads CASSLRGTYGYTF. The CDR3 coding sequence is TGTGCCAGCAGCTTGCGGGGGACCTATGGCTACACCTTC. The full variable domain, with the rest looked up from reference TRBV5-6 and TRBJ1-2, is DAGVTQSPTHLIKTRGQQVTLRCSPKSGHDTVSWYQQALGQGPQFIFQYYEEEERQRGNFPDRFSGHQFPNYSSELNVNALLLGDSALYLCASSLRGTYGYTFGSGTRLTVV.